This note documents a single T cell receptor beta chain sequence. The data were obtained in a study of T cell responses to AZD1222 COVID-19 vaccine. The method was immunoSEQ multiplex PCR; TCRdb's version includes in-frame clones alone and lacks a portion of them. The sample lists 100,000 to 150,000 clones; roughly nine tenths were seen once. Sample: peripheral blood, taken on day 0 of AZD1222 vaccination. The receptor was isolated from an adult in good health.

The CDR3 DNA sequence: TGTGCCACCAGCAGAGATAGGGGACAGGGTAACGGACTGTTTTTT. This encodes CATSRDRGQGNGLFF. The V call is TRBV15, the J call TRBJ1-4, with 9 bases fitting TRBD1. The CDR3 sequence is 15 residues long. The germline V gene has CDR1 LNHNV and CDR2 YYDKDF (reference sequence). V was pared by 0 bases and J by 13 bases, with 9 bases of the junction left unmatched.